Listed below are T cell receptor beta chains from one sample, sequenced in a study of T-cell reconstitution after alpha-beta-depleted transplantation in children. In TCRdb, the PCR reads were re-called with MiXCR into one record per CDR3 protein. This repertoire shows approximately 6,200 distinct CDR3 sequences, approximately 15% found once; its top ten account for 5.5% to 7%. The starting material was PBMCs, obtained before TCRalphabeta/CD19-depleted stem cell transplant. The receptors derive from a boy between 5 and 17 years old with acute lymphoblastic leukemia, due to receive a stem cell transplant. CDR3s include the opening cysteine and the closing phenylalanine or tryptophan. A D gene is named only where the DNA matches it firmly. Not all rows give a size; the values are once, few, many and, for expanded clones, a class.

J gene: TRBJ2-7
clone size: medium-sized
D gene: TRBD2
V gene: TRBV7-9
CDR3 DNA: TGTGCCAGCGGGGGAGGGTCCTACGAGCAGTACTTC
CDR3 protein: CASGGGSYEQYF

J gene: TRBJ2-3
clone size: medium-sized
D gene: -
V gene: TRBV25-1
CDR3 DNA: TGTGCCAGCAGTCTGGGAGGGGGGGCCTTGGCAGATACGCAGTATTTT
CDR3 protein: CASSLGGGALADTQYF

J gene: TRBJ2-7
clone size: -
D gene: -
V gene: TRBV29-1
CDR3 DNA: TGCAGCGTTATCCCCTCGGGGTGGGCCGAGCAGTACTTC
CDR3 protein: CSVIPSGWAEQYF

J gene: TRBJ2-1
clone size: medium-sized
D gene: -
V gene: TRBV5-1
CDR3 DNA: TGCGCCAGCAGCGTGACCCGCCCCGGCGAGCAGTTCTTC
CDR3 protein: CASSVTRPGEQFF

J gene: TRBJ1-6
clone size: -
D gene: -
V gene: TRBV7-3
CDR3 DNA: TGTGCCAGCAGCTCCTACTCTAATTCACCCCTCCACTTT
CDR3 protein: CASSSYSNSPLHF

J gene: TRBJ1-4
clone size: medium-sized
D gene: -
V gene: TRBV7-2
CDR3 DNA: TGTGCCAGCAGCTTAGGGTCGGGAATAACTAATGAAAAACTGTTTTTT
CDR3 protein: CASSLGSGITNEKLFF

J gene: TRBJ2-2
clone size: medium-sized
D gene: -
V gene: TRBV7-9
CDR3 DNA: TGTGCCAGCAGCTTTCTAGGAATGGGGACCGGGGAGCTGTTTTTT
CDR3 protein: CASSFLGMGTGELFF

J gene: TRBJ1-2
clone size: many
D gene: -
V gene: TRBV6-1
CDR3 DNA: TGTGCCAGCAGAGAATCGCCTACAGGAGAAGTCTATGGCTACACCTTC
CDR3 protein: CASRESPTGEVYGYTF

J gene: TRBJ2-7
clone size: medium-sized
D gene: -
V gene: TRBV7-2
CDR3 DNA: TGTGCCAGCAGACTTCCAAATAATAGCGAGCAGTACTTC
CDR3 protein: CASRLPNNSEQYF

J gene: TRBJ2-3
clone size: medium-sized
D gene: -
V gene: TRBV5-1
CDR3 DNA: TGCGCCAGCAGAGAGGGGGTGACGGCGGGCGCCACAGATACGCAGTATTTT
CDR3 protein: CASREGVTAGATDTQYF

J gene: TRBJ1-2
clone size: -
D gene: TRBD1
V gene: TRBV5-6
CDR3 DNA: TGTGCCAGCAGCCTATCGACAGGGTCCTACACCTTC
CDR3 protein: CASSLSTGSYTF

J gene: TRBJ2-2
clone size: many
D gene: -
V gene: TRBV20-1
CDR3 DNA: TGCAGTGTCCCGGCCACGCGCCCGAACACCGGGGAGCTGTTTTTT
CDR3 protein: CSVPATRPNTGELFF

J gene: TRBJ2-2
clone size: medium-sized
D gene: -
V gene: TRBV24-1
CDR3 DNA: TGTGCCACCAGTGATGAGGACAGGAACACCGGGGAGCTGTTTTTT
CDR3 protein: CATSDEDRNTGELFF

J gene: TRBJ2-7
clone size: -
D gene: TRBD1
V gene: TRBV5-5
CDR3 DNA: TGTGCCAGCAGCTTGGCCCCGGACAGGAGCTCCTACGAGCAGTACTTC
CDR3 protein: CASSLAPDRSSYEQYF

J gene: TRBJ2-7
clone size: medium-sized
D gene: TRBD2
V gene: TRBV15
CDR3 DNA: TGTGCCACCAGCAGAGTTGGACTAGCGGTCCCCTACGAGCAGTACTTC
CDR3 protein: CATSRVGLAVPYEQYF

J gene: TRBJ2-2
clone size: -
D gene: -
V gene: TRBV12-5
CDR3 DNA: TGTGCTAGTGGCCCCCACACCGGGGAGCTGTTTTTT
CDR3 protein: CASGPHTGELFF

J gene: TRBJ2-7
clone size: many
D gene: TRBD2
V gene: TRBV18
CDR3 DNA: TGTGCCAGCTCACCAATTAGCGGGGGGGCCAGCGAGCAGTACTTC
CDR3 protein: CASSPISGGASEQYF

J gene: TRBJ2-1
clone size: medium-sized
D gene: -
V gene: TRBV7-8
CDR3 DNA: TGTGCCAGCAGCCAATGGAGAGGCCAAACCATTTACAATGAGCAGTTCTTC
CDR3 protein: CASSQWRGQTIYNEQFF

J gene: TRBJ1-3
clone size: many
D gene: -
V gene: TRBV5-6
CDR3 DNA: TGTGCCAGCAGCTTTTTAGGAAACACCATATATTTT
CDR3 protein: CASSFLGNTIYF

J gene: TRBJ2-7
clone size: medium-sized
D gene: TRBD1
V gene: TRBV5-4
CDR3 DNA: TGTGCCAGCAGCGCCGGGACAGGGTTTGGCGAGCAGTACTTC
CDR3 protein: CASSAGTGFGEQYF

J gene: TRBJ2-1
clone size: -
D gene: TRBD2
V gene: TRBV20-1
CDR3 DNA: TGCAGTGCTAGAGATCAAGCGGGAGATTACAATGAGCAGTTCTTC
CDR3 protein: CSARDQAGDYNEQFF

J gene: TRBJ2-7
clone size: medium-sized
D gene: TRBD2
V gene: TRBV7-2
CDR3 DNA: TGTGCCAGCAGCCAGGGACTAGTTTCCTACGAGCAGTACTTC
CDR3 protein: CASSQGLVSYEQYF

J gene: TRBJ2-1
clone size: medium-sized
D gene: TRBD2
V gene: TRBV7-9
CDR3 DNA: TGTGCCAGCAGCTCCGGGACTAGCGGGAGGGCCCATGAGCAGTTCTTC
CDR3 protein: CASSSGTSGRAHEQFF

J gene: TRBJ1-2
clone size: -
D gene: -
V gene: TRBV3-1
CDR3 DNA: TGTGCCACCTGCCGAGGGGGGACGGAGGGTTTCAGGGATGGCTACACCTTC
CDR3 protein: CATCRGGTEGFRDGYTF

J gene: TRBJ1-4
clone size: medium-sized
D gene: -
V gene: TRBV25-1
CDR3 DNA: TGTGCCAGCAGTGAACAGAAACCACGGGGACCACGTATAGAAAAACTGTTTTTT
CDR3 protein: CASSEQKPRGPRIEKLFF

J gene: TRBJ2-1
clone size: medium-sized
D gene: TRBD1
V gene: TRBV5-1
CDR3 DNA: TGCGCCAGCAACACGTTTACAGGGGGCTATGAGCAGTTCTTC
CDR3 protein: CASNTFTGGYEQFF

J gene: TRBJ2-5
clone size: many
D gene: -
V gene: TRBV7-2
CDR3 DNA: TGTGCCAGCAGCTTAGTGTGGGGGCAAGAGACCCAGTACTTC
CDR3 protein: CASSLVWGQETQYF

J gene: TRBJ2-1
clone size: many
D gene: TRBD1
V gene: TRBV20-1
CDR3 DNA: TGCAGTGCCCGACAGGGGGCCAATGAGCAGTTCTTC
CDR3 protein: CSARQGANEQFF

J gene: TRBJ2-5
clone size: medium-sized
D gene: -
V gene: TRBV27
CDR3 DNA: TGTGCCAGTGGCCAAGGAAGGACCCAGTACTTC
CDR3 protein: CASGQGRTQYF

J gene: TRBJ2-1
clone size: medium-sized
D gene: TRBD2
V gene: TRBV24-1
CDR3 DNA: TGTGCCACCAGGGGGGCTAGCGGGAGGGCCCATGAGCAGTTCTTC
CDR3 protein: CATRGASGRAHEQFF

J gene: TRBJ2-1
clone size: medium-sized
D gene: -
V gene: TRBV7-8
CDR3 DNA: TGTGCCAGCAGCTTATTTAGGGGGGACGGCAATGAGCAGTTCTTC
CDR3 protein: CASSLFRGDGNEQFF